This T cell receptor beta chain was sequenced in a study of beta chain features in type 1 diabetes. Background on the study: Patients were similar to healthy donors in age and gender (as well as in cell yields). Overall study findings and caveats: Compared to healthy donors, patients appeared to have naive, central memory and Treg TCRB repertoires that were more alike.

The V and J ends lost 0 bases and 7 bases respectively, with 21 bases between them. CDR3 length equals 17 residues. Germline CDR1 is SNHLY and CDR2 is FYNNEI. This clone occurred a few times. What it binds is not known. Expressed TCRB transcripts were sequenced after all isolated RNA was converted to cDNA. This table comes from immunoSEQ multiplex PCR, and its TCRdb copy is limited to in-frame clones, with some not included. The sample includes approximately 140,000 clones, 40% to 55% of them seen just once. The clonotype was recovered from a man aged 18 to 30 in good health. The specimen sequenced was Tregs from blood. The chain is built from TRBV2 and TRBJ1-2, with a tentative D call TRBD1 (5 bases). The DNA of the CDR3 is TGTGCCAGCAGTGAAGCGCTGGGGCAGGGTAAGGCAGGTGGCTACACCTTC. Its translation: CASSEALGQGKAGGYTF.